This T cell receptor (beta chain) emerged from a study of cytotoxic CD8 clonotypes in ibrutinib-treated CLL. About the study: Responses: approximately 25 partial, 2 complete; after median roughly 63 months, around 15 stayed remitted, approximately twelve progressed. Study-wide results and limits: Public clonotypes occurred uncommonly; on treatment, they contracted or remained stable. For progressing versus sustained-remission patients, sampling times were not the same. Baseline clonality was higher than in age-matched healthy donors and moved in step with circulating CD8+ T-cell counts.

Data came from immunoSEQ multiplex PCR; TCRdb stores just in-frame clones and leaves some out. The repertoire holds some 160,000 clones, with around 84% as singletons. V lost 2 bases and J lost 6, with 14 bases in between. The CDR3 totals 14 residues. Germline CDR1 and CDR2: SGHRS and YFSETQ. This clone was found a few times. Its antigen is not known. The receptor was derived from a human donor with chronic lymphocytic leukemia. The starting material was PBMCs, obtained after 12 months of ibrutinib treatment. The V call is TRBV5-1, the J call TRBJ1-1, with D unclear. CDR3 nucleotide sequence: TGCGCCAGCAGCTTCGGTATGGGTGGGGCTGAAGCTTTCTTT. Translating gives CASSFGMGGAEAFF.